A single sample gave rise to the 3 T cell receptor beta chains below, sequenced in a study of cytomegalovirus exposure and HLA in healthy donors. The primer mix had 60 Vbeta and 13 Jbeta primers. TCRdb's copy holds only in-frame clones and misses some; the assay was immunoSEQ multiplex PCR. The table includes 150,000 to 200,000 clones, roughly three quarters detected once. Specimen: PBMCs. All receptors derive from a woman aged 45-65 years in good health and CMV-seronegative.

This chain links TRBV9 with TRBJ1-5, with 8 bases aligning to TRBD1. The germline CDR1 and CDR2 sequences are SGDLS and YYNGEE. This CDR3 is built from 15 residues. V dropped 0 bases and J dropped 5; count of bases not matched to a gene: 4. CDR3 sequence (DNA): TGTGCCAGCAGCGTAGCGGGACAGGAGGATCAGCCCCAGCATTTT. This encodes CASSVAGQEDQPQHF. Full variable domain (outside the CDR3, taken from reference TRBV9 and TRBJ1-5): DSGVTQTPKHLITATGQRVTLRCSPRSGDLSVYWYQQSLDQGLQFLIQYYNGEERAKGNILERFSAQQFPDLHSELNLSSLELGDSALYFCASSVAGQEDQPQHFGDGTRLSIL.

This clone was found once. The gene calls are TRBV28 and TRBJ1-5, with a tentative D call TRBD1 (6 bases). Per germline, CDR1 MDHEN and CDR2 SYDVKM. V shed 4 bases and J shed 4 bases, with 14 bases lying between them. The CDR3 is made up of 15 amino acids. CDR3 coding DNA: TGTGCCAGCAGTTCCCCGCGGGGGGCGAATCAGCCCCAGCATTTT. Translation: CASSSPRGANQPQHF.

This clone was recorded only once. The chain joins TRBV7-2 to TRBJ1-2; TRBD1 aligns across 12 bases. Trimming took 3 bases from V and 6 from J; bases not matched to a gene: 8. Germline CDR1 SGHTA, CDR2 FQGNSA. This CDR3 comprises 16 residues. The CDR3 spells CASSLRDRGRLDGYTF. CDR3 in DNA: TGTGCCAGCAGCTTGCGGGACAGGGGGCGTTTGGATGGCTACACCTTC.